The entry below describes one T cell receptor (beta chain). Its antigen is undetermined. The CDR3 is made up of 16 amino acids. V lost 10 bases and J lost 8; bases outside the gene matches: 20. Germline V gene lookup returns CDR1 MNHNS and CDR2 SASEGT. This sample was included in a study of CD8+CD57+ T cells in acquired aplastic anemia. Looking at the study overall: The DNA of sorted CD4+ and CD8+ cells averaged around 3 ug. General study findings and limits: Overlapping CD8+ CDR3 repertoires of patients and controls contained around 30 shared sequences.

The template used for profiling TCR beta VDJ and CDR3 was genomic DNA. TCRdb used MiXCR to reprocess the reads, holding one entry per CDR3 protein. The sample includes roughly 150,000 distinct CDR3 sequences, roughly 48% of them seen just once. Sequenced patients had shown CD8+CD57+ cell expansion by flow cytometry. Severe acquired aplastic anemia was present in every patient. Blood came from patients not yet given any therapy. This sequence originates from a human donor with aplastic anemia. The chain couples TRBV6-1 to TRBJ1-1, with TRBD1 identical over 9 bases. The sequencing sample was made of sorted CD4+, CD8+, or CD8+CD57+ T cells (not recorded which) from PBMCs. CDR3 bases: TGTGCCATCAGCCCTTCACAGGGGGCGAAGTTAAGGGAAGCTTTCTTT. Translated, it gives CAISPSQGAKLREAFF.